These 19 T cell receptor beta chains were all obtained from the same sample, sequenced in a study of blood T cell repertoires in COVID-19. Method: immunoSEQ multiplex PCR; TCRdb's copy keeps in-frame clones and lacks some. This table holds hundreds of thousands of clones, about 87% found once. The sample comprised peripheral blood. These receptor sequences come from a woman in her 50s who had recovered from COVID-19.

The V gene is TRBV11-2, the J gene TRBJ2-7; D possibly corresponds to TRBD1 (6 bases). The germline gives CDR1 SGHAT, CDR2 FQNNGV. There are 16 residues in the CDR3. With 2 bases removed from V and 0 bases from J, the gap between germline ends came to 14 bases. The CDR3 loop is CASSLQGRTFSYEQYF. CDR3 DNA: TGTGCCAGCAGCTTACAGGGGCGAACCTTCTCCTACGAGCAGTACTTC.

The chain couples TRBV30 to TRBJ1-4, with D possibly being TRBD1 (5 bases). Germline V gives CDR1 GTSNPN, CDR2 SVGIG (reference sequence). V dropped 0 bases and J dropped 4 bases, with 9 bases sitting between them. This CDR3 is 14 amino acids long. The DNA of the CDR3 is TGTGCCTGGAGTGTCGGAGGGGATAATGAAAAACTGTTTTTT. This encodes CAWSVGGDNEKLFF.

This chain links TRBV5-4 with TRBJ1-2, with 7 bases matching TRBD1. The germline V gene has CDR1 SGHNT and CDR2 YYREEE (reference sequence). V shed 2 bases and J 0 bases; nucleotides not matched to a gene: 4. The CDR3 totals 15 residues. CDR3 residues: CASSLQGRANYGYTF. CDR3 nucleotide sequence: TGTGCCAGCAGCTTACAGGGGCGAGCTAACTATGGCTACACCTTC.

V gene TRBV30 combines with J gene TRBJ2-7, with D possibly TRBD1 on 5 matching bases. CDR3 length: 13 residues. V was cut by 3 bases and J by 2 bases, with 11 bases left in between. Germline CDR1 is GTSNPN and CDR2 is SVGIG (reference sequence). This CDR3 reads CAWRKTGTYEQYF. The CDR3 coding sequence is TGTGCCTGGAGAAAAACAGGAACCTACGAGCAGTACTTC.

This clone was recorded only once. The chain links TRBV19 to TRBJ2-1; D gene ambiguous. This CDR3 has 14 amino acids. V shed 3 bases and J shed 6 bases, with 12 bases lying between them. Germline V lookup: CDR1 LNHDA, CDR2 SQIVND (reference sequence). CDR3 in DNA: TGTGCCAGTAGTATGAGAAAACTAACCAATGAGCAGTTCTTC. Encoded protein: CASSMRKLTNEQFF.

CDR3 DNA: TGTGCCAGCAGCTTACTAGCGCGAGAGACCCAGTACTTC. Translated: CASSLLARETQYF. V usage is TRBV7-9 and J usage is TRBJ2-5; D perhaps matches TRBD2 (6 bases). CDR1 is SEHNR and CDR2 is FQNEAQ in the germline V gene (reference sequence). The CDR3 length is 13 residues. Trimming took off 2 bases at V and 4 bases at J, with 8 bases between the two ends.

This chain connects TRBV7-8 to TRBJ2-5, with a possible D match to TRBD1 (5 bases). The CDR3 length is 14 residues. Trimming shortened V by 2 bases and J by 5 bases, and 12 bases separated the two germline ends. CDR1 and CDR2 from the germline V gene are SGHVS and FQNEAQ. The CDR3 DNA sequence: TGTGCCAGCAGCTTAACTTGGAAGGGGGAGACCCAGTACTTC. Amino acid sequence: CASSLTWKGETQYF.

This clone was seen only a few times. The CDR3 bases are TGTGCCAGCAGCTTGTGGGGGGGCAGCACAGATACGCAGTATTTT. This sequence encodes CASSLWGGSTDTQYF. The rearrangement uses TRBV5-6 and TRBJ2-3; D is perhaps TRBD2 (7 bases). Germline-derived CDR1 and CDR2 are SGHDT and YYEEEE. Trimming cost V 1 base and J 0 bases, with 9 bases left between them. This CDR3 is 15 amino acids long.

V is TRBV18 and J is TRBJ2-1; 15 bases align to TRBD2. The CDR3 has 18 amino acids. The junction had 9 bases not matched to a gene; V was cut back by 2 bases and J by 7 bases. Germline CDR1 is KGHSH and CDR2 is LQKENI. CDR3 DNA sequence: TGTGCCAGCTCACCAGGGCTCCGCGGGACTAGCGGGGGGAATGAGCAGTTCTTC. As protein: CASSPGLRGTSGGNEQFF.

This chain links TRBV4-1 with TRBJ2-2; TRBD1 might be the D (6 bases). Germline V gene data show CDR1 as MGHRA and CDR2 as YSYEKL. The CDR3 has 16 amino acids. V was clipped by 7 bases and J by 3 bases, with 18 bases between them. DNA for the CDR3: TGCGCCAGCAAAGTCTCAACAGGGTCGTACACCGGGGAGCTGTTTTTT. Translated: CASKVSTGSYTGELFF.

The chain has TRBV6-6 and TRBJ1-2; no definite D call. Germline CDR1 and CDR2: MNHNY and SVGAGI (reference sequence). The CDR3 consists of 12 residues. The V and J ends lost 7 bases and 8 bases respectively, with 14 bases between them. The CDR3 here is CASNIELGGYTF. The CDR3 bases are TGTGCCAGCAATATCGAACTCGGGGGCTACACCTTC.

The chain is built from TRBV27 and TRBJ2-5; D not certain. V lost 4 bases, J lost 5 bases, and 17 bases lay in between. Looked up from germline, CDR1 is MNHEY and CDR2 is SMNVEV (reference sequence). The CDR3 has 15 residues. As DNA, the CDR3 is TGTGCCAGCAGTTCAAAGGCAGGTCCGGTGGAGACCCAGTACTTC. This translates into CASSSKAGPVETQYF.

The gene calls are TRBV28 and TRBJ1-5; TRBD1 is a possible D gene (5 bases). Germline V gives CDR1 MDHEN, CDR2 SYDVKM. The CDR3 is made up of 14 amino acids. Trimming cost V 5 bases and J 0 bases, with 8 bases left between them. The CDR3 DNA reads TGTGCCAGCAGTGTCCAGGGTAGCAATCAGCCCCAGCATTTT. Encoded protein: CASSVQGSNQPQHF.

This clone was recorded a few times. V and J are TRBV7-8 and TRBJ2-1; D might be TRBD2 (6 bases). V was clipped by 7 bases and J by 0 bases, with 13 bases between them. CDR1 and CDR2 (germline): SGHVS, FQNEAQ. The CDR3 consists of 15 residues. The CDR3 here is CASIPDGGSYNEQFF. CDR3 nucleotides: TGTGCCAGCATTCCAGACGGGGGCTCCTACAATGAGCAGTTCTTC.

This chain connects TRBV19 to TRBJ2-3, with D perhaps TRBD2 (6 bases). The germline V and J ends were trimmed by 5 bases and 1 base, with 10 bases remaining between them. This CDR3 has 14 residues. The germline V gene encodes CDR1 LNHDA and CDR2 SQIVND (reference sequence). CDR3 bases: TGTGCCAGTAGTCCCGCGGGACGCACAGATACGCAGTATTTT. Protein product: CASSPAGRTDTQYF.

The chain carries TRBV6-5 and TRBJ1-2, with 7 bases identical to TRBD1. Germline loops: CDR1 MNHEY, CDR2 SVGAGI. The CDR3 is 14 amino acids. Trimming cost V 5 bases and J 8 bases; bases outside gene matches: 11. CDR3 loop: CASSPYGTVEGYTF. The CDR3 DNA is TGTGCCAGCAGTCCATATGGGACAGTGGAAGGCTACACCTTC.

This clone was picked up a small number of times. V is TRBV2 and J is TRBJ1-4; 8 positions match TRBD1. With V trimmed by 4 bases and J by 10 bases, 5 bases remained unmatched. Germline CDR1 is SNHLY and CDR2 is FYNNEI. The CDR3 consists of 13 residues. The CDR3: CASSGTGSGKLFF. CDR3 in DNA: TGTGCCAGCAGTGGGACAGGGTCTGGAAAACTGTTTTTT. Using reference TRBV2 and TRBJ1-4 for the parts outside the CDR3, the full variable domain is EPEVTQTPSHQVTQMGQEVILRCVPISNHLYFYWYRQILGQKVEFLVSFYNNEISEKSEIFDDQFSVERPDGSNFTLKIRSTKLEDSAMYFCASSGTGSGKLFFGSGTQLSVL.

This clone was seen a few times. This chain uses TRBV10-3 with TRBJ1-2; D perhaps matches TRBD1 (5 bases). Trimming left V 9 bases short and J 5 bases short, with 19 bases between. The germline CDR1 and CDR2 sequences are ENHRY and SYGVKD. The CDR3 is 14 amino acids. CDR3 nucleotide sequence: TGTGCCATATGCCCGGGGGGGGTTCGGTATGGCTACACCTTC. As protein: CAICPGGVRYGYTF.

The J gene is TRBJ1-4, the V gene TRBV10-2, with D unresolved. V lost 6 bases to trimming and J lost 8 bases, with 13 bases between them. Germline CDR1 and CDR2: WSHSY and SAAADI. This CDR3 has 13 residues. The CDR3 is CASRWGGEEKLFF. DNA for the CDR3: TGCGCCAGCAGGTGGGGAGGCGAAGAAAAACTGTTTTTT.